This T cell receptor beta chain was identified during a study of response to subunit inactivated influenza vaccine (dated 2018 in TCRdb). Describing the broader study: The study used deep quantitative T cell receptor repertoire profiling to track responses to a trivalent subunit inactivated influenza vaccine. General findings and caveats noted by the study authors: According to the authors, only a limited number of new T cells may be recruited by each seasonal influenza vaccination.

The protocol used for the library was RT-PCR. The instrument given in TCRdb is Illumina HiSeq 2500. TCRdb redid the processing of the public reads, applying fastp at Q25 and MiXCR, and retained in-frame beta chains. Rows with one shared CDR3 protein collapse into an entry with the most common genes and DNA. Across this sample there are 300,000 to 350,000 distinct CDR3 sequences, with 22% seen only once. The ten largest clones add up to approximately 10% of the sample. The CDR1 and CDR2 encoded by the germline V gene (reference sequence) are LGHDT and YNNKEL. Including cysteine and phenylalanine, the CDR3 has 16 amino acids. Just the 48-base CDR3 DNA is kept, in frame starting at base 1. Of note for this clonotype: It lacks a known antigen. Relative to the germline gene, one junction end is altered; a read error may explain this.

The chain is encoded by TRBV3-1 joined to TRBJ1-2; the best D guess is TRBD1, with 6 bases matching. The source was PBMCs from blood, collected less than 22 months after vaccination. The origin of this receptor is a man between 50 and 69 years old who received an inactivated influenza vaccine. Donor details come from another sample of the same person, matched by shared clones. The DNA sequence is as follows: TGTGCCAGCACCACCAGCATTTTAACAGGGAGAAATGGCTGCACCTTC. Its translation reads: CASTTSILTGRNGCTF.